This TCR beta chain was retrieved from a study of response to subunit inactivated influenza vaccine. Study-wide results and caveats: Authors suggested each seasonal influenza vaccination recruits few new T cells.

Concerning this clonotype: Its antigen remains unidentified.

V was trimmed by 4 bases and J by 1 base, leaving 11 bases between them. The CDR3 runs 14 residues. CDR1 and CDR2 (germline): SGHRS, YFSETQ. TCRdb re-called the RT-PCR reads through MiXCR, storing one row per CDR3 protein. The sample comprises fewer than 550,000 distinct CDR3 sequences, 25% of which are singletons, and approximately 1.9% rests with the top ten. The material was CD4+ T cells sorted from PBMCs, obtained less than 6 days after vaccination. The J gene is TRBJ2-5, the V gene TRBV5-1, with unresolved D. This TCR was recovered from a man aged 45 to 65 who received an inactivated influenza vaccine. CDR3 DNA: TGCGCCAGCAGCCTCATGCAGCCCCAAGAGACCCAGTACTTC. It translates to CASSLMQPQETQYF.